Presented here are 24 T cell receptor beta chains from one specimen sequenced in a study of T cell responses to AZD1222 COVID-19 vaccine. The table came from immunoSEQ multiplex PCR; TCRdb's copy has only in-frame clones and leaves some out. The sample has 110,000 or so clones, about 86% seen once. This sample comprised peripheral blood, obtained 28 days after the second AZD1222 dose. The source is an adult who received the AZD1222 COVID-19 vaccine.

This rearrangement joins TRBV6-5 to TRBJ1-1; D is uncertain. CDR1 and CDR2 (germline): MNHEY, SVGAGI. The CDR3 loop spans 14 amino acids. Trimming cost V 8 bases and J 1 base, with 14 bases left between them. DNA for the CDR3: TGTGCCAGCTTGATGGTGATGACGAACACTGAAGCTTTCTTT. Translating gives CASLMVMTNTEAFF.

This rearrangement joins TRBV27 to TRBJ2-7, with TRBD1 matching 7 bases. CDR3 length: 15 amino acids. The germline V gene has CDR1 MNHEY and CDR2 SMNVEV (reference sequence). The J segment lost 0 bases and the V segment lost 0 bases, leaving 2 bases of the junction unmatched. The chain's CDR3 is CASSLSGQNSYEQYF. The DNA of the CDR3 is TGTGCCAGCAGTTTATCGGGACAGAACTCCTACGAGCAGTACTTC.

The J gene is TRBJ1-2, the V gene TRBV6-5; 12 bases agree with TRBD1. The V gene end was trimmed by 6 bases and the J gene end by 4 bases; junction bases not matched to a gene: 6. In germline, CDR1 is MNHEY, CDR2 SVGAGI. CDR3 length equals 15 residues. The CDR3 region is CASSPGQGALYGYTF. For the CDR3, the DNA is TGTGCCAGCAGCCCGGGACAGGGGGCCCTCTATGGCTACACCTTC.

The V gene is TRBV11-3, the J gene TRBJ2-7; D may be TRBD1 (7 bases). Trimming stripped 3 bases from V and 0 bases from J, with 12 bases between. The length of the CDR3 is 15 residues. Germline values: CDR1 SGHNT, CDR2 YENEEA. CDR3 protein: CASSLGRDSSYEQYF. In nucleotides, the CDR3 is TGTGCCAGCAGCTTGGGGCGGGACAGCTCCTACGAGCAGTACTTC.

J is TRBJ1-5 and V is TRBV5-6, with D perhaps matching TRBD1 (5 bases). This CDR3 is 17 amino acids long. The V gene's germline CDR1 is SGHDT and CDR2 YYEEEE. V lost 1 base and J 3 bases, leaving 17 bases between the germline ends. The CDR3 is CASSLPPTDRLNQPQHF. As DNA, the CDR3 is TGTGCCAGCAGCTTGCCACCCACCGACAGACTCAATCAGCCCCAGCATTTT. The full variable domain, completed using reference TRBV5-6 and TRBJ1-5, is DAGVTQSPTHLIKTRGQQVTLRCSPKSGHDTVSWYQQALGQGPQFIFQYYEEEERQRGNFPDRFSGHQFPNYSSELNVNALLLGDSALYLCASSLPPTDRLNQPQHFGDGTRLSIL.

V usage is TRBV30 and J usage is TRBJ1-4; D ambiguous. Germline loops: CDR1 GTSNPN, CDR2 SVGIG (reference sequence). Trimming took off 3 bases at V and 8 bases at J, with 22 bases between the two ends. There are 16 residues in the CDR3. DNA for the CDR3: TGTGCCTGGAGGGAAGGGTTTCAGGCACTTGGGGAAAAACTGTTTTTT. The encoded protein is CAWREGFQALGEKLFF.

V and J are TRBV2 and TRBJ1-2; no reliable D call. Germline V gene lookup returns CDR1 SNHLY and CDR2 FYNNEI. This CDR3 comprises 13 residues. Trimming cost V 7 bases and J 7 bases, with 16 bases left between them. The CDR3 nucleotides are TGTGCCAGCATAACACGCTTAGGGTCTGGCTACACCTTC. Amino acid sequence: CASITRLGSGYTF.

The chain joins TRBV19 to TRBJ1-2, with 10 bases aligning to TRBD1. CDR1 is LNHDA and CDR2 is SQIVND in the germline V gene (reference sequence). The CDR3 extends over 15 amino acids. Unmatched junction bases numbered 8, after V lost 4 bases and J lost 6 bases. The chain's CDR3 is CASSKARDRGDGYTF. As DNA, the CDR3 is TGTGCCAGTAGTAAGGCTCGGGACAGGGGTGATGGCTACACCTTC.

This chain uses TRBV7-9 with TRBJ1-2, with unresolved D. CDR3 size: 13 residues. In germline, CDR1 is SEHNR, CDR2 FQNEAQ (reference sequence). Between the trimmed V and J ends, which lost 1 base and 5 bases, there was a span of 8 bases. The DNA of the CDR3 is TGTGCCAGCAGCTTAGGGGAACCTTATGGCTACACCTTC. Translated: CASSLGEPYGYTF.

This chain uses TRBV7-8 with TRBJ1-1; D call uncertain. Trimming shortened V by 5 bases and J by 5 bases, and 12 bases separated the two germline ends. The germline V gene encodes CDR1 SGHVS and CDR2 FQNEAQ. This CDR3 has 13 amino acids. This CDR3 is CASSPFRRTEAFF. The CDR3 nucleotides are TGTGCCAGCAGCCCTTTTAGGAGGACTGAAGCTTTCTTT.

The chain recombines TRBV5-8 with TRBJ2-5; D may correspond to TRBD1 or TRBD2 (5 bases each). The CDR3 extends over 15 amino acids. Germline-derived CDR1 and CDR2 are SGHTS and YDEGEE. Trimming cost V 2 bases and J 5 bases, with 16 bases left between them. The DNA of the CDR3 is TGTGCCAGCAGCTTTAACAGGCAAACGGGGGAGACCCAGTACTTC. Its protein is CASSFNRQTGETQYF.

The rearrangement uses TRBV30 and TRBJ1-5; D is perhaps TRBD1 (5 bases). The V end was cut by 4 bases, the J end by 4 bases, with 17 bases between. This CDR3 region has 15 residues. Germline lookup yields CDR1 GTSNPN and CDR2 SVGIG (reference sequence). The DNA of the CDR3 is TGTGCCTGGACCCGGGGGAATAGCAGGAATCAGCCCCAGCATTTT. Translating it yields CAWTRGNSRNQPQHF.

V is TRBV28 and J is TRBJ2-5; D is possibly TRBD1 or TRBD2 (5 bases each). The CDR3 is made up of 13 amino acids. The germline gives CDR1 MDHEN, CDR2 SYDVKM. V was shortened by 3 bases and J by 5 bases, with 10 bases between the two germline ends. This chain's CDR3 is CASSFPGSETQYF. In DNA form, the CDR3 reads TGTGCCAGCAGTTTTCCAGGGAGCGAGACCCAGTACTTC.

As concerns this clone: Other nucleotide sequences from this sample produce the same CDR3. J is TRBJ1-5 and V is TRBV5-1; no clear D gene. V lost 0 bases and J lost 2, with 6 bases in between. The CDR3 is made up of 14 amino acids. Germline CDR1 SGHRS, CDR2 YFSETQ. Here the CDR3 reads CASSLDGGNQPQHF. DNA for the CDR3: TGCGCCAGCAGCTTGGACGGTGGCAATCAGCCCCAGCATTTT. The entire variable domain, with the rest obtained from reference TRBV5-1 and TRBJ1-5, is as follows: KAGVTQTPRYLIKTRGQQVTLSCSPISGHRSVSWYQQTPGQGLQFLFEYFSETQRNKGNFPGRFSGRQFSNSRSEMNVSTLELGDSALYLCASSLDGGNQPQHFGDGTRLSIL.

This sequence joins TRBV5-1 and TRBJ2-7; D may be TRBD2 (6 bases). The CDR3 totals 15 residues. CDR1 SGHRS and CDR2 YFSETQ come from the germline V gene. V was pared by 0 bases and J by 1 base, with 11 bases between. As DNA, the CDR3 is TGCGCCAGCAGCTTGGGCGGGACTGGTTCCTACGAGCAGTACTTC. Translation: CASSLGGTGSYEQYF.

The chain combines TRBV5-1 with TRBJ1-1; 9 nucleotides line up with TRBD1. Germline V gives CDR1 SGHRS, CDR2 YFSETQ. This CDR3 is built from 14 residues. Trimming removed 7 bases from V and 1 base from J; junction bases left unmatched: 5. The DNA of the CDR3 is TGCGCCAGCGGATTACAGGGGGCGAACACTGAAGCTTTCTTT. Its translation: CASGLQGANTEAFF.

CDR3 sequence reads: CATSDPRGQNTGELFF. As DNA, the CDR3 is TGTGCCACCAGTGACCCCCGGGGACAGAACACCGGGGAGCTGTTTTTT. The chain is built from TRBV24-1 and TRBJ2-2, with D possibly matching TRBD1 (6 bases). CDR1 is KGHDR, CDR2 SFDVKD, per germline. The CDR3 runs to 16 residues. V dropped 4 bases and J dropped 1 base, with 12 bases sitting between them.

This clone has a handful of counts. V is TRBV3-1 (or the pseudogene TRBV3-2) and J is TRBJ2-3; 8 nucleotides match TRBD1. Germline V gene lookup returns CDR1 LGHDT and CDR2 YNNKEL (reference sequence). The CDR3 runs to 15 residues. J gave up 0 bases and V 2 bases, and 1 base lay outside the gene matches. This chain's CDR3 is CASSQWDRSTDTQYF. DNA for the CDR3: TGTGCCAGCAGCCAATGGGACAGGAGCACAGATACGCAGTATTTT.

The CDR3, as DNA: TGTGCCAGCAGTCCGGCAGGGTTTGGGAGCAATCAGCCCCAGCATTTT. Residues: CASSPAGFGSNQPQHF. The chain recombines TRBV28 with TRBJ1-5; maybe TRBD1 (5 bases). Trimming cost V 5 bases and J 1 base, with 15 bases left between them. Germline V gene lookup returns CDR1 MDHEN and CDR2 SYDVKM. The CDR3 is 16 amino acids.

The rearrangement links TRBV2 to TRBJ1-2; TRBD1 aligns across 7 bases. Germline CDR1 and CDR2: SNHLY and FYNNEI. This CDR3 contains 13 residues. The trim removed 6 bases at V and 8 bases at J, leaving 9 bases unmatched. The CDR3 loop reads CASRDDREGGYTF. DNA for the CDR3: TGTGCCAGCAGAGACGACAGGGAGGGCGGCTACACCTTC.

This clone showed up just a few times. Other DNA sequences in this sample translate to the same CDR3. The V call is TRBV19, the J call TRBJ1-5, with a weak D call TRBD1 (5 bases). V lost 6 bases and J lost 2, with 5 bases in between. In germline, CDR1 is LNHDA, CDR2 SQIVND (reference sequence). The CDR3 sequence is 12 residues long. CDR3 loop: CASRQGNQPQHF. As DNA, the CDR3 is TGTGCCAGTAGACAGGGCAATCAGCCCCAGCATTTT.

V and J are TRBV30 and TRBJ2-5; no reliable D call. The V gene lost 2 bases and the J gene lost 0 bases, with 13 bases spanning the gap. The CDR3 contains 15 residues. The germline V gene has CDR1 GTSNPN and CDR2 SVGIG (reference sequence). CDR3 coding DNA: TGTGCCTGGAGTATAGGACGGCTGTACCAAGAGACCCAGTACTTC. Translating gives CAWSIGRLYQETQYF.

The V call is TRBV5-1, the J call TRBJ1-1; D gene ambiguous. Trimming removed 4 bases at V and 3 bases at J, with 16 bases between. The CDR3 has 15 amino acids. Germline V gene sequence: CDR1 SGHRS, CDR2 YFSETQ. The CDR3 DNA sequence: TGCGCCAGCAGCCCTGTGGTCCGGGCGCACACTGAAGCTTTCTTT. Translation gives CASSPVVRAHTEAFF.

A remark on this clone: Other DNA variants within this sample encode the same CDR3. The V call is TRBV19, the J call TRBJ2-7, with 7 bases identical to TRBD1. J lost 0 bases, V lost 4 bases, and 3 bases had no gene match. Germline V gene lookup returns CDR1 LNHDA and CDR2 SQIVND (reference sequence). CDR3 length: 14 residues. CDR3 loop: CASSTRDSSYEQYF. As DNA, the CDR3 is TGTGCCAGTAGTACTCGGGACAGCTCCTACGAGCAGTACTTC. Drawing the rest from reference TRBV19 and TRBJ2-7, the complete variable domain is DGGITQSPKYLFRKEGQNVTLSCEQNLNHDAMYWYRQDPGQGLRLIYYSQIVNDFQKGDIAEGYSVSREKKESFPLTVTSAQKNPTAFYLCASSTRDSSYEQYFGPGTRLTVT.